One sample yielded the 26 T cell receptor beta chains listed below, sequenced in a study of cytomegalovirus exposure and HLA in healthy donors. PCR was performed using 60 Vbeta and 13 Jbeta primers. Produced via immunoSEQ multiplex PCR; TCRdb's table is partial and in-frame only. Here the sample spans some 160,000 clones, roughly 80% being singletons. Sequencing was done on a sample of PBMCs. Receptors originate from a woman under 40 in good health and CMV-seronegative.

V gene TRBV18 combines with J gene TRBJ1-2, with D unresolved. V was pared by 0 bases and J by 5 bases, with 7 bases between. Germline CDR1 and CDR2: KGHSH and LQKENI. The CDR3 extends over 13 amino acids. CDR3 amino acids: CASSPPIEYGYTF. CDR3 nucleotides: TGTGCCAGCTCACCACCGATAGAGTATGGCTACACCTTC. Full variable domain (rest looked up from reference TRBV18 and TRBJ1-2): NAGVMQNPRHLVRRRGQEARLRCSPMKGHSHVYWYRQLPEEGLKFMVYLQKENIIDESGMPKERFSAEFPKEGPSILRIQQVVRGDSAAYFCASSPPIEYGYTFGSGTRLTVV.

The V call is TRBV5-6, the J call TRBJ2-1; 10 positions match TRBD2. This CDR3 comprises 15 residues. The V segment lost 2 bases and the J segment 5 bases; nucleotides outside the gene matches: 4. The germline gives CDR1 SGHDT, CDR2 YYEEEE. Here the CDR3 DNA reads TGTGCCAGCAGCTTTATAGCGGGGGGCGACAATGAGCAGTTCTTC. Protein sequence: CASSFIAGGDNEQFF.

V and J are TRBV9 and TRBJ1-4; TRBD1 is a possible D gene (6 bases). V was clipped by 0 bases and J by 5 bases, with 14 bases between them. The CDR3 has 16 amino acids. Looked up from germline, CDR1 is SGDLS and CDR2 is YYNGEE. The CDR3 loop reads CASSVGVGQGNEKLFF. The DNA for the CDR3 is TGTGCCAGCAGCGTAGGTGTTGGGCAGGGGAATGAAAAACTGTTTTTT. The full variable domain, rest sourced from reference TRBV9 and TRBJ1-4, is DSGVTQTPKHLITATGQRVTLRCSPRSGDLSVYWYQQSLDQGLQFLIQYYNGEERAKGNILERFSAQQFPDLHSELNLSSLELGDSALYFCASSVGVGQGNEKLFFGSGTQLSVL.

The chain combines TRBV4-1 with TRBJ1-1; 7 bases match TRBD1. Germline V gene data show CDR1 as MGHRA and CDR2 as YSYEKL. V lost 6 bases to trimming and J lost 1 base; unmatched junction nucleotides: 2. The CDR3 is 13 residues long. DNA of the CDR3: TGCGCCAGCAGGCGGACAGGGAACACTGAAGCTTTCTTT. Its translation: CASRRTGNTEAFF.

This clone was seen more than once but under ten times. This chain links TRBV27 with TRBJ2-4; 12 bases map to TRBD2. CDR3 length: 16 residues. The J segment lost 6 bases and the V segment lost 5 bases, leaving 8 bases of the junction unmatched. Germline assignment: CDR1 MNHEY and CDR2 SMNVEV (reference sequence). CDR3 bases: TGTGCCAGCAGTCCGATCGGACTAGCGGGGCTAAACATTCAGTACTTC. This encodes CASSPIGLAGLNIQYF.

This clone was detected once. The gene calls are TRBV10-3 and TRBJ2-7, with D perhaps matching TRBD2 (5 bases). V was clipped by 9 bases and J by 7 bases, with 16 bases between them. The CDR3 is 12 amino acids. CDR1 ENHRY and CDR2 SYGVKD come from the germline V gene. The CDR3 region is CAIGPFSGEQYF. CDR3 coding DNA: TGTGCCATTGGTCCCTTCTCGGGGGAGCAGTACTTC.

This sequence joins TRBV2 and TRBJ2-1; unclear D gene. Germline CDR1 reads SNHLY; CDR2 reads FYNNEI. Trimming shortened V by 4 bases and J by 2 bases, and 6 bases separated the two germline ends. The CDR3 consists of 13 residues. For the CDR3, the DNA is TGTGCCAGCAGTGTCCTCGCCTACAATGAGCAGTTCTTC. It encodes CASSVLAYNEQFF.

This chain uses TRBV2 with TRBJ1-4, with D tentatively TRBD1 (5 bases). The V gene lost 4 bases and the J gene lost 7 bases, with 10 bases spanning the gap. The CDR3 sequence is 13 residues long. The germline V gene encodes CDR1 SNHLY and CDR2 FYNNEI. CDR3 nucleotides: TGTGCCAGCAGTGGGCAGGGTTCTGAAAAACTGTTTTTT. This sequence encodes CASSGQGSEKLFF.

The chain carries TRBV29-1 and TRBJ2-3; 11 positions agree with TRBD2. Per the germline V gene, CDR1 is SQVTM and CDR2 is ANQGSEA. With V trimmed by 5 bases and J by 10 bases, 11 bases remained unmatched. The CDR3 extends over 14 amino acids. CDR3 nucleotides: TGCAGCGTTAACGCTTTAGCGGGGGGGCCGTCGCAGTATTTT. Protein sequence: CSVNALAGGPSQYF.

This clone was observed once. V usage is TRBV7-9 and J usage is TRBJ1-2; D uncertain. This CDR3 is 13 amino acids long. V shed 5 bases and J shed 2 bases, with 9 bases lying between them. Germline-derived CDR1 and CDR2 are SEHNR and FQNEAQ (reference sequence). CDR3 nucleotides: TGTGCCAGCAGCCTCCGGGAAAACTATGGCTACACCTTC. Amino acid sequence: CASSLRENYGYTF. Full variable domain (remainder filled in from reference TRBV7-9 and TRBJ1-2): DTGVSQNPRHKITKRGQNVTFRCDPISEHNRLYWYRQTLGQGPEFLTYFQNEAQLEKSRLLSDRFSAERPKGSFSTLEIQRTEQGDSAMYLCASSLRENYGYTFGSGTRLTVV.

V gene TRBV6-6 combines with J gene TRBJ1-2; 7 bases match TRBD1. This CDR3 spans 12 amino acids. Germline V gene lookup returns CDR1 MNHNY and CDR2 SVGAGI (reference sequence). J lost 7 bases, V lost 5 bases, and 4 bases had no gene match. The CDR3 DNA is TGTGCCAGCAGTGAGACAGGGATTGGCTACACCTTC. It translates to CASSETGIGYTF.

The rearrangement uses TRBV4-1 and TRBJ2-5; weak D call: TRBD1 (5 bases). CDR1 and CDR2 (germline): MGHRA, YSYEKL. The V and J ends lost 6 bases and 5 bases respectively, with 13 bases between them. The CDR3 has 13 amino acids. CDR3 amino acids: CASRPKGAETQYF. The DNA for the CDR3 is TGCGCCAGCAGACCCAAAGGGGCCGAGACCCAGTACTTC.

The chain couples TRBV6-6 to TRBJ2-7; D uncertain. The germline V gene encodes CDR1 MNHNY and CDR2 SVGAGI (reference sequence). This CDR3 is 12 amino acids long. The V gene lost 6 bases and the J gene lost 5 bases, with 11 bases spanning the gap. The CDR3 DNA is TGTGCCAGCAGCCCCTTGAGCGACGAGCAGTACTTC. Translating it yields CASSPLSDEQYF.

The chain carries TRBV10-3 and TRBJ1-1; 8 bases map to TRBD1. Germline values: CDR1 ENHRY, CDR2 SYGVKD. The CDR3 is made up of 15 amino acids. The V and J ends lost 3 bases and 4 bases, in that order; junction bases with no gene match: 7. The CDR3 is CAISDLGQGGTEAFF. CDR3 bases: TGTGCCATCAGTGACCTCGGACAGGGCGGCACTGAAGCTTTCTTT.

The chain uses TRBV28 and TRBJ2-5; TRBD1 matches 7 bases. J was trimmed by 5 bases and V by 6 bases; bases with no gene match: 15. Germline CDR1 reads MDHEN; CDR2 reads SYDVKM. The CDR3 covers 16 residues. The CDR3 protein is CASSQPGTDRGETQYF. The DNA of the CDR3 is TGTGCCAGCAGCCAGCCGGGGACAGACCGAGGGGAGACCCAGTACTTC.

The chain joins TRBV4-1 to TRBJ2-2; D may be TRBD1 (6 bases). The CDR3 runs to 15 residues. CDR1 and CDR2 from the germline V gene are MGHRA and YSYEKL. Deletions cut 5 bases from V and 3 bases from J, with 13 bases between. The CDR3 DNA sequence: TGCGCCAGCAGCACAACACAGGGAGACACCGGGGAGCTGTTTTTT. Translation gives CASSTTQGDTGELFF.

The chain has TRBV7-8 and TRBJ1-1; a weak D match, TRBD1 (6 bases). Germline V gene data show CDR1 as SGHVS and CDR2 as FQNEAQ. Trimming removed 8 bases from V and 7 bases from J, with 20 bases in between. There are 14 residues in the CDR3. CDR3 nucleotide sequence: TGTGCCAGCCGCTACGGGGGGCAGAACCATGAAGCTTTCTTT. It specifies CASRYGGQNHEAFF. The entire variable domain, with the rest obtained from reference TRBV7-8 and TRBJ1-1, is as follows: GAGVSQSPRYKVAKRGQDVALRCDPISGHVSLFWYQQALGQGPEFLTYFQNEAQLDKSGLPSDRFFAERPEGSVSTLKIQRTQQEDSAVYLCASRYGGQNHEAFFGQGTRLTVV.

J is TRBJ1-1 and V is TRBV6-5; 7 bases agree with TRBD1. The ends lost 5 bases at V and 8 bases at J; junction bases unmatched: 8. Looked up from germline, CDR1 is MNHEY and CDR2 is SVGAGI. This CDR3 is built from 13 residues. The CDR3 nucleotides read TGTGCCAGCAGTCCGACCAGGGGGACCGAAGCTTTCTTT. This sequence encodes CASSPTRGTEAFF.

The chain recombines TRBV5-4 with TRBJ1-3; D might be TRBD1 (5 bases). Germline assignment: CDR1 SGHNT and CDR2 YYREEE (reference sequence). The CDR3 is 15 amino acids. The V end lost 5 bases, the J end lost 0 bases, and 12 bases lay between the germline ends. CDR3 DNA: TGTGCCAGCAGTTCTCCAGGGTCCTCTGGAAACACCATATATTTT. Translated, it gives CASSSPGSSGNTIYF.

This clone appeared a few times. The CDR3 loop is CASSDRGSSPLHF. In DNA, the CDR3 is TGTGCCAGCAGCGACAGGGGGAGTTCACCCCTCCACTTT. This rearrangement joins TRBV9 to TRBJ1-6; TRBD1 matches at 8 bases. CDR1 and CDR2 from the germline V gene are SGDLS and YYNGEE. The V gene end was trimmed by 3 bases and the J gene end by 9 bases; junction bases not matched to a gene: 2. The CDR3 is 13 residues long.

The chain couples TRBV28 to TRBJ2-7, with 9 bases that match TRBD1. The germline V gene encodes CDR1 MDHEN and CDR2 SYDVKM. J was trimmed by 0 bases and V by 5 bases; bases with no gene match: 8. CDR3 size: 16 residues. In nucleotides, the CDR3 is TGTGCCAGCAGTCCGACCGGGACAGGGAGCTCCTACGAGCAGTACTTC. It translates to CASSPTGTGSSYEQYF.

The chain recombines TRBV30 with TRBJ2-7; D gene unclear. The CDR3 covers 12 residues. Trimming cost V 2 bases and J 4 bases, with 9 bases left between them. Looked up from germline, CDR1 is GTSNPN and CDR2 is SVGIG (reference sequence). This CDR3 is CAWSIPGYEQYF. The CDR3 DNA is TGTGCCTGGAGTATCCCCGGGTACGAGCAGTACTTC.

The V call is TRBV25-1, the J call TRBJ2-7, with D unclear. V was shortened by 2 bases and J by 0 bases, with 11 bases between the two germline ends. Looked up from germline, CDR1 is MGHDK and CDR2 is SYGVNS. This CDR3 region has 15 residues. Here the CDR3 DNA reads TGTGCCAGCAGTGAAGAAGACATACCCTCCTACGAGCAGTACTTC. Translating it yields CASSEEDIPSYEQYF.

The genes are TRBV7-9 and TRBJ2-7; 7 bases fit TRBD2. The CDR3 consists of 14 residues. CDR1 is SEHNR, CDR2 FQNEAQ, per germline (reference sequence). The trim removed 7 bases at V and 3 bases at J, leaving 9 bases unmatched. The CDR3 sequence is CASTHRDYLYEQYF. The CDR3 bases are TGTGCCAGCACCCACCGGGACTACCTCTACGAGCAGTACTTC.

CDR3 sequence (DNA): TGTGCCAGCAGTCTATCCGGGACAGTTAATTCACCCCTCCACTTT. Translating gives CASSLSGTVNSPLHF. This chain uses TRBV9 with TRBJ1-6, with TRBD1 matching 7 bases. The trim removed 5 bases at V and 6 bases at J, leaving 8 bases unmatched. The CDR3 covers 15 residues. Germline V CDR1 and CDR2: SGDLS, YYNGEE.

V gene TRBV27 combines with J gene TRBJ2-1; 16 bases match TRBD2. CDR3 length equals 19 residues. Germline values: CDR1 MNHEY, CDR2 SMNVEV (reference sequence). The V and J ends lost 7 bases and 7 bases, in that order; junction bases with no gene match: 16. The CDR3 spells CASTLPGLAGGDLVNEQFF. CDR3 nucleotides: TGTGCCAGCACACTCCCGGGACTAGCGGGGGGGGACTTAGTTAATGAGCAGTTCTTC.